The 2 T cell receptor beta chains given below trace back to one sample, sequenced in a study of cytomegalovirus exposure and HLA in healthy donors. Primers for the PCR totalled 60 Vbeta and 13 Jbeta. Generated by immunoSEQ multiplex PCR, the TCRdb table keeps only in-frame clones and is missing some. This table holds more than 95,000 clones, 70% to 80% found once. Sequencing was performed on PBMCs. The receptors here all came from a man aged 25 to 40 in good health and CMV-seronegative.

The chain has TRBV23-1 and TRBJ1-2; 10 nucleotides line up with TRBD1. TRBV23-1 is labeled an ORF, and its function is uncertain. This CDR3 region has 13 residues. Trimming at V came to 4 bases and at J to 7 bases, leaving 3 bases not matched to a gene. This chain's CDR3 is CASSPGQGGGYTF. The CDR3 region has the DNA TGCGCCAGCAGTCCAGGACAGGGGGGTGGCTACACCTTC.

This clone has only one observation. V gene TRBV5-1 combines with J gene TRBJ2-7, with TRBD1 matching 9 bases. The CDR3 is 16 residues long. Trimming cost V 4 bases and J 4 bases; bases outside gene matches: 12. Per the germline V gene, CDR1 is SGHRS and CDR2 is YFSETQ. The CDR3, as DNA: TGCGCCAGCAGCCCTGAACCGGGACAGGGCCTTTACGAGCAGTACTTC. This codes for CASSPEPGQGLYEQYF.